Shown below are 31 T cell receptor beta chains from a single sample sequenced in a study of cytomegalovirus exposure and HLA in healthy donors (dated by TCRdb to 2017 to 2019). The method behind the library was the immunoSEQ multiplex PCR assay. For the multiplex PCR, a mixture combining 60 forward primers for TCR Vbeta segments and 13 reverse primers for TCR Jbeta segments was used. Imported from immuneACCESS, the table was reduced by TCRdb to in-frame sequences with V and J called. These copies leave out some clones; in studies compared against another copy, an unresolved V gene accounts for under half, and the cause of the remainder is not known. The sample table holds approximately 120,000 clones, of which 83% were seen once. Roughly 20% of the sample rests with the top ten. The sequenced sample consisted of PBMCs. Receptors were obtained from a man younger than 30 in good health and CMV-seropositive.

This chain connects TRBV7-6 to TRBJ2-7; 7 nucleotides agree with TRBD1. CDR3 size: 16 residues. CDR1 and CDR2 (germline): SGHVS, FNYEAQ. V dropped 4 bases and J dropped 6; count of bases not matched to a gene: 15. The CDR3 is CASSSRTGPSPGEQYF. Here the CDR3 DNA reads TGTGCCAGCAGCTCGAGGACAGGCCCTTCCCCGGGCGAGCAGTACTTC.

The sample holds one count of this clone. J is TRBJ2-5 and V is TRBV7-9; 7 nucleotides match TRBD1. The CDR3 length is 14 residues. The germline V gene encodes CDR1 SEHNR and CDR2 FQNEAQ (reference sequence). V was clipped by 6 bases and J by 5 bases; unmatched bases: 9. Here the CDR3 reads CASSYDRESETQYF. CDR3 DNA sequence: TGTGCCAGCAGTTACGACAGGGAGAGTGAGACCCAGTACTTC.

V and J are TRBV2 and TRBJ1-6; tentatively, D is TRBD1 (6 bases). The germline CDR1 and CDR2 sequences are SNHLY and FYNNEI. The CDR3 runs to 13 residues. Between the trimmed V and J ends, which lost 6 bases and 9 bases, there was a span of 12 bases. CDR3 nucleotides: TGTGCCAGCAGCCCAACAGGGATTTCACCCCTCCACTTT. Protein: CASSPTGISPLHF. Full variable domain (remainder filled in from reference TRBV2 and TRBJ1-6): EPEVTQTPSHQVTQMGQEVILRCVPISNHLYFYWYRQILGQKVEFLVSFYNNEISEKSEIFDDQFSVERPDGSNFTLKIRSTKLEDSAMYFCASSPTGISPLHFGNGTRLTVT.

The chain uses TRBV6-5 and TRBJ2-1; 8 bases line up with TRBD2. CDR3 length: 16 amino acids. The V gene end was trimmed by 2 bases and the J gene end by 8 bases; junction bases not matched to a gene: 11. The V gene's germline CDR1 is MNHEY and CDR2 SVGAGI. The CDR3 coding sequence is TGTGCCAGCAGTTACCCTGGTAGCGGGGCACTGGATGAGCAGTTCTTC. Its translation is CASSYPGSGALDEQFF.

The rearrangement uses TRBV19 and TRBJ1-1, with D possibly matching TRBD1 (5 bases). CDR1 and CDR2 from the germline V gene are LNHDA and SQIVND (reference sequence). There are 13 residues in the CDR3. V lost 3 bases, J lost 7 bases, and 12 bases lay in between. The CDR3 nucleotides are TGTGCCAGTAGTATCCTGGGGCCGAATGAAGCTTTCTTT. This gives the protein CASSILGPNEAFF. The full variable domain, with the rest looked up from reference TRBV19 and TRBJ1-1, is DGGITQSPKYLFRKEGQNVTLSCEQNLNHDAMYWYRQDPGQGLRLIYYSQIVNDFQKGDIAEGYSVSREKKESFPLTVTSAQKNPTAFYLCASSILGPNEAFFGQGTRLTVV.

CDR3 coding DNA: TGTGCCAGCAGTTTCGGACAGGGATTATCCGGAAACACCATATATTTT. As protein: CASSFGQGLSGNTIYF. The chain employs TRBV6-6 and TRBJ1-3; 8 bases line up with TRBD1. CDR1 is MNHNY, CDR2 SVGAGI, per germline (reference sequence). V was pared by 4 bases and J by 4 bases, with 9 bases of the junction left unmatched. This CDR3 is 16 amino acids long.

The rearrangement joins TRBV30 to TRBJ1-1, with a possible D match to TRBD1 (6 bases). Germline V gives CDR1 GTSNPN, CDR2 SVGIG (reference sequence). With 3 bases removed from V and 0 bases from J, the gap between germline ends came to 8 bases. This CDR3 region has 13 residues. CDR3 residues: CAWSRTVNTEAFF. The CDR3 DNA reads as TGTGCCTGGAGCCGGACAGTGAACACTGAAGCTTTCTTT.

The chain links TRBV6-5 to TRBJ2-1, with 10 bases lining up with TRBD2. This CDR3 region has 14 residues. Germline values: CDR1 MNHEY, CDR2 SVGAGI. Trimming took 6 bases from V and 7 from J; bases not matched to a gene: 6. The CDR3 sequence: CASRGTSGANEQFF. The CDR3 DNA reads as TGTGCCAGCAGAGGAACTAGCGGGGCAAATGAGCAGTTCTTC.

The rearrangement joins TRBV7-9 to TRBJ2-7, with TRBD1 identical over 8 bases. This CDR3 has 14 residues. Germline V CDR1 and CDR2: SEHNR, FQNEAQ (reference sequence). Trimming removed 1 base from V and 3 bases from J; junction bases left unmatched: 2. The CDR3 loop is CASSLGTGIYEQYF. The CDR3 nucleotides are TGTGCCAGCAGCTTAGGGACAGGGATCTACGAGCAGTACTTC.

This chain links TRBV27 with TRBJ2-7, with 9 positions matching TRBD1. J gave up 4 bases and V 5 bases, and 3 bases lay outside the gene matches. Germline V gene lookup returns CDR1 MNHEY and CDR2 SMNVEV (reference sequence). This CDR3 is 13 amino acids long. CDR3 DNA sequence: TGTGCCAGCAGTGGGACAGGGATGTACGAGCAGTACTTC. Translation gives CASSGTGMYEQYF.

This chain joins TRBV10-3 and TRBJ2-3, with 9 bases that match TRBD2. The CDR3 is 16 residues long. Germline CDR1 ENHRY, CDR2 SYGVKD. V was clipped by 6 bases and J by 2 bases; unmatched bases: 9. In DNA form, the CDR3 reads TGTGCCATCAGAGCGCAGGGCGGGGGGGCCACAGATACGCAGTATTTT. Translated, it gives CAIRAQGGGATDTQYF.

This clone was found a few times. V usage is TRBV2 and J usage is TRBJ2-7, with D perhaps TRBD2 (6 bases). This CDR3 has 14 amino acids. V was clipped by 9 bases and J by 1 base, with 16 bases between them. The germline gives CDR1 SNHLY, CDR2 FYNNEI. In DNA form, the CDR3 reads TGTGCCAGTTTGGAGGGTCAGCCATCCTACGAGCAGTACTTC. Translated, it gives CASLEGQPSYEQYF.

The chain carries TRBV6-1 and TRBJ2-1; 7 bases are shared with TRBD1. V lost 2 bases to trimming and J lost 4 bases; unmatched junction nucleotides: 11. CDR1 is MNHNS, CDR2 SASEGT, per germline. The length of the CDR3 is 17 residues. The CDR3 here is CASSELSRGLSYNEQFF. CDR3 DNA sequence: TGTGCCAGCAGTGAACTTTCAAGGGGGCTTTCTTACAATGAGCAGTTCTTC.

V gene TRBV30 combines with J gene TRBJ1-1; weak D call: TRBD1 (5 bases). CDR3 length: 13 amino acids. Trimming took off 4 bases at V and 4 bases at J, with 13 bases between the two ends. Germline lookup yields CDR1 GTSNPN and CDR2 SVGIG (reference sequence). CDR3: CAWKTDRFTEAFF. CDR3 nucleotide sequence: TGTGCCTGGAAGACAGACCGCTTCACTGAAGCTTTCTTT.

The chain joins TRBV7-9 to TRBJ1-5; 8 bases align to TRBD1. There are 16 residues in the CDR3. Germline CDR1 reads SEHNR; CDR2 reads FQNEAQ (reference sequence). V lost 3 bases, J lost 6 bases, and 10 bases stayed unmatched. CDR3: CASSFSLTGEGQPQHF. CDR3 DNA: TGTGCCAGCAGCTTTAGTCTGACAGGGGAAGGTCAGCCCCAGCATTTT.

The chain employs TRBV7-9 and TRBJ2-1; perhaps TRBD2 as D (6 bases). Germline CDR1 SEHNR, CDR2 FQNEAQ (reference sequence). The CDR3 is 13 amino acids. Deletions cut 9 bases from V and 5 bases from J, with 14 bases between. CDR3 nucleotides: TGTGCCAGGTCGGGGGTATTACACAATGAGCAGTTCTTC. Amino acids: CARSGVLHNEQFF.

This chain links TRBV9 with TRBJ2-7, with 11 bases identical to TRBD1. V was pared by 5 bases and J by 2 bases, with 9 bases of the junction left unmatched. Germline CDR1 reads SGDLS; CDR2 reads YYNGEE. The CDR3 loop spans 16 amino acids. DNA of the CDR3: TGTGCCAGCAGTCCCGGCGGGACAGGGGGTGCCTACGAGCAGTACTTC. Protein product: CASSPGGTGGAYEQYF.

The genes are TRBV9 and TRBJ1-3, with TRBD1 matching over 7 bases. The CDR3 covers 17 residues. The V gene end was trimmed by 0 bases and the J gene end by 1 base; junction bases not matched to a gene: 7. Germline V lookup: CDR1 SGDLS, CDR2 YYNGEE. CDR3 amino acids: CASSVGDSRGSGNTIYF. The CDR3 DNA reads TGTGCCAGCAGCGTAGGGGACAGCCGAGGATCTGGAAACACCATATATTTT.

V gene TRBV2 combines with J gene TRBJ2-3; TRBD2 agrees at 11 bases. CDR1 is SNHLY and CDR2 is FYNNEI in the germline V gene. V lost 6 bases, J lost 2 bases, and 4 bases stayed unmatched. The CDR3 is made up of 15 amino acids. CDR3 sequence reads: CASRLSGGATDTQYF. The DNA for the CDR3 is TGTGCCAGCAGACTTAGCGGGGGGGCCACAGATACGCAGTATTTT.

For this clone: The junction departs from the called germline gene at one end, perhaps through a read error. The gene calls are TRBV5-4 and TRBJ2-5, with 8 bases that match TRBD2. Per the germline V gene, CDR1 is SGHNT and CDR2 is YYREEE (reference sequence). There are 17 residues in the CDR3. CDR3 sequence reads: CANSVRGGPGRKETQYF. CDR3 in DNA: TGTGCCAACAGCGTCCGGGGGGGGCCAGGTAGGAAAGAGACCCAGTACTTC. The complete variable domain, with remaining parts taken from reference TRBV5-4 and TRBJ2-5, reads ETGVTQSPTHLIKTRGQQVTLRCSSQSGHNTVSWYQQALGQGPQFIFQYYREEENGRGNFPPRFSGLQFPNYSSELNVNALELDDSALYLCANSVRGGPGRKETQYFGPGTRLLVL.

The V and J genes are TRBV27 and TRBJ2-7, with TRBD1 as a possible D gene (6 bases). Germline loops: CDR1 MNHEY, CDR2 SMNVEV (reference sequence). The ends were cut back, 6 bases at V and 0 bases at J, with 9 bases in the middle. This CDR3 contains 13 residues. DNA of the CDR3: TGTGCCAGCAGGAGGACAGTCTCCTACGAGCAGTACTTC. Translation gives CASRRTVSYEQYF.

The chain uses TRBV7-3 and TRBJ2-3; 13 bases align to TRBD2. The J segment lost 2 bases and the V segment lost 5 bases, leaving 4 bases of the junction unmatched. Per germline, CDR1 SGHTA and CDR2 FQGTGA. CDR3 length: 16 amino acids. The CDR3 loop reads CASSIGTSGATDTQYF. The CDR3 coding sequence is TGTGCCAGCAGCATAGGGACTAGCGGGGCCACAGATACGCAGTATTTT.

The CDR3: CASHRIVGGRDTEAFF. The CDR3 nucleotides read TGCGCCAGCCACCGAATCGTAGGGGGTAGGGATACTGAAGCTTTCTTT. This chain uses TRBV4-1 with TRBJ1-1; D perhaps matches TRBD1 (6 bases). Trimming took off 8 bases at V and 5 bases at J, with 24 bases between the two ends. This CDR3 region has 16 residues. Germline V gives CDR1 MGHRA, CDR2 YSYEKL.

J is TRBJ2-1 and V is TRBV7-2, with 10 bases aligning to TRBD2. CDR3 length equals 13 residues. Losses at the gene ends were 4 bases for V and 10 bases for J; bases not matched to a gene: 4. Germline CDR1 SGHTA, CDR2 FQGNSA. The CDR3, as DNA: TGTGCCAGCAGCTACCTAGCGGGGGTAGAGCAGTTCTTC. It encodes CASSYLAGVEQFF.

The rearrangement uses TRBV7-3 and TRBJ2-3; D ambiguous. CDR3 length: 17 residues. Per the germline V gene, CDR1 is SGHTA and CDR2 is FQGTGA. Trimming cost V 1 base and J 2 bases, with 16 bases left between them. CDR3 nucleotides: TGTGCCAGCAGCTTAAAAACTACCAACCAGCTCACAGATACGCAGTATTTT. Protein sequence: CASSLKTTNQLTDTQYF.

The chain links TRBV2 to TRBJ1-2, with a possible D match to TRBD1 (6 bases). CDR1 is SNHLY and CDR2 is FYNNEI in the germline V gene. The CDR3 is 16 amino acids. Trimming cost V 2 bases and J 4 bases, with 17 bases left between them. The CDR3, as DNA: TGTGCCAGCAGTGAAATCGGAACAGGGATATTCTATGGCTACACCTTC. Translated, it gives CASSEIGTGIFYGYTF.

The V gene is TRBV7-3, the J gene TRBJ2-7; unclear D gene. V lost 2 bases to trimming and J lost 1 base, with 6 bases between them. This CDR3 region has 13 residues. CDR1 and CDR2 (germline): SGHTA, FQGTGA. The CDR3 protein is CASSLSDSYEQYF. Here the CDR3 DNA reads TGTGCCAGCAGCTTATCAGATTCCTACGAGCAGTACTTC.

J is TRBJ1-2 and V is TRBV5-1, with 7 bases lining up with TRBD1. Germline V gene lookup returns CDR1 SGHRS and CDR2 YFSETQ. Trimming at V came to 0 bases and at J to 7 bases, leaving 3 bases not matched to a gene. The length of the CDR3 is 13 residues. Here the CDR3 reads CASSLGQGSGYTF. CDR3 coding DNA: TGCGCCAGCAGCTTGGGACAGGGCTCTGGCTACACCTTC. Looking up the rest from reference TRBV5-1 and TRBJ1-2 gives the full variable domain: KAGVTQTPRYLIKTRGQQVTLSCSPISGHRSVSWYQQTPGQGLQFLFEYFSETQRNKGNFPGRFSGRQFSNSRSEMNVSTLELGDSALYLCASSLGQGSGYTFGSGTRLTVV.

This chain uses TRBV4-1 with TRBJ2-2; 9 nucleotides align to TRBD1. V was pared by 1 base and J by 6 bases, with 3 bases of the junction left unmatched. The CDR3 is made up of 15 amino acids. Germline-derived CDR1 and CDR2 are MGHRA and YSYEKL. CDR3 nucleotide sequence: TGCGCCAGCAGCCAAGCCGGGACAGGGTCCGGGGAGCTGTTTTTT. It specifies CASSQAGTGSGELFF.

This clone was found a few times. This chain's CDR3 is CASTLAGYYEQFF. As DNA, the CDR3 is TGTGCCAGCACCCTAGCGGGGTACTATGAGCAGTTCTTC. The rearrangement uses TRBV6-1 and TRBJ2-1; 9 bases line up with TRBD2. The CDR3 totals 13 residues. After removal of 7 bases from V and 8 bases from J, the junction contained 6 bases not matched to a gene. In germline, CDR1 is MNHNS, CDR2 SASEGT.

The CDR3 bases are TGTGCCAGCAGCTCAAATTACAGGGAGCAGTTCTTC. Protein: CASSSNYREQFF. The chain uses TRBV7-9 and TRBJ2-1, with D maybe TRBD1 (5 bases). This CDR3 has 12 amino acids. V lost 4 bases and J lost 10, with 11 bases in between. The germline CDR1 and CDR2 sequences are SEHNR and FQNEAQ (reference sequence).